Each of the 8 T cell receptor beta chains below was sequenced from the same sample in a study of beta chain features in type 1 diabetes. The isolated RNA, all of it, was reverse transcribed, so expressed TCRB transcripts were what got sequenced. Assay used: immunoSEQ multiplex PCR; TCRdb lists only in-frame clones, some missing. Among approximately 470,000 clones listed, around 28% were seen once. Sequenced: naive CD4+ T cells from blood. The receptor source for this set is a man younger than 35 in good health.

This rearrangement joins TRBV5-1 to TRBJ2-7; D remains unclear. The CDR3 length is 13 residues. With 4 bases removed from V and 2 bases from J, the gap between germline ends came to 10 bases. The germline V gene has CDR1 SGHRS and CDR2 YFSETQ. The CDR3 is CASSEAATYEQYF. CDR3 DNA sequence: TGCGCCAGCAGCGAGGCAGCCACCTACGAGCAGTACTTC.

The chain is built from TRBV6-6 and TRBJ2-1; D perhaps matches TRBD2 (5 bases). The CDR3 is made up of 14 amino acids. V was cut by 2 bases and J by 5 bases, with 10 bases left in between. Germline V lookup: CDR1 MNHNY, CDR2 SVGAGI (reference sequence). The CDR3 here is CASSYGPRDNEQFF. The CDR3 DNA sequence: TGTGCCAGCAGTTACGGGCCGAGGGACAATGAGCAGTTCTTC.

There are a few counts of this clone. This sequence joins TRBV28 and TRBJ2-6, with unresolved D. This CDR3 is built from 15 residues. The germline V and J ends were trimmed by 1 base and 2 bases, with 6 bases remaining between them. Germline V lookup: CDR1 MDHEN, CDR2 SYDVKM. The CDR3 here is CASSLSPTGANVLTF. The CDR3 nucleotides read TGTGCCAGCAGTTTATCCCCCACTGGGGCCAACGTCCTGACTTTC.

This clone was counted only a few times. The gene calls are TRBV7-9 and TRBJ1-3; D is ambiguous. In germline, CDR1 is SEHNR, CDR2 FQNEAQ (reference sequence). This CDR3 region has 16 residues. The V end lost 1 base, the J end lost 2 bases, and 12 bases lay between the germline ends. The CDR3 nucleotides read TGTGCCAGCAGCTTAGACCGCTCCCGTCCTGGAAACACCATATATTTT. Its protein product is CASSLDRSRPGNTIYF.

This clone was picked up a small number of times. This chain joins TRBV30 and TRBJ2-6; no firm D call. V was trimmed by 2 bases and J by 0 bases, leaving 11 bases between them. The CDR3 loop spans 16 amino acids. Looked up from germline, CDR1 is GTSNPN and CDR2 is SVGIG (reference sequence). DNA for the CDR3: TGTGCCTGGAGTCGGGCCCCGAGCTCTGGGGCCAACGTCCTGACTTTC. Translated: CAWSRAPSSGANVLTF.

This clone was detected only a few times. The gene calls are TRBV5-4 and TRBJ2-1; 7 bases map to TRBD2. The V and J ends lost 4 bases and 4 bases, in that order; junction bases with no gene match: 8. The CDR3 consists of 15 residues. Germline V CDR1 and CDR2: SGHNT, YYREEE (reference sequence). The CDR3 sequence is CASSPGLPTYNEQFF. The DNA for the CDR3 is TGTGCCAGCAGCCCGGGACTACCAACATACAATGAGCAGTTCTTC. Full variable domain (outside the CDR3, taken from reference TRBV5-4 and TRBJ2-1): ETGVTQSPTHLIKTRGQQVTLRCSSQSGHNTVSWYQQALGQGPQFIFQYYREEENGRGNFPPRFSGLQFPNYSSELNVNALELDDSALYLCASSPGLPTYNEQFFGPGTRLTVL.

This clone was counted between two and nine times. The chain employs TRBV5-1 and TRBJ2-1; TRBD1 matches 10 bases. The trim removed 4 bases at V and 8 bases at J, leaving 12 bases unmatched. The CDR3 covers 16 residues. Germline values: CDR1 SGHRS, CDR2 YFSETQ. The CDR3 nucleotides are TGCGCCAGCAGCCTCACCACCGGGACAGGGGCTGATGAGCAGTTCTTC. It is translated as CASSLTTGTGADEQFF.

The rearrangement joins TRBV25-1 to TRBJ2-5, with 7 bases lining up with TRBD1. This CDR3 is built from 14 residues. Germline CDR1 MGHDK, CDR2 SYGVNS. Trimming cost V 3 bases and J 4 bases; bases outside gene matches: 5. CDR3 nucleotide sequence: TGTGCCAGCAGTGATTCTACAGGGGCAGAGACCCAGTACTTC. Translation: CASSDSTGAETQYF.